Listed here is a single T cell receptor (beta chain). As yet, its antigen is unknown. CDR1 is MRHNA, CDR2 SNTAGT, per germline. The CDR3 has 17 residues. J gave up 2 bases and V 4 bases, and 12 bases lay outside the gene matches. Sequencing used immunoSEQ multiplex PCR; TCRdb keeps in-frame clones, though not all of them. Among some 100,000 clones listed, roughly 96% were seen once. This sample is part of a study of siplizumab effects on memory and regulatory T cells. Study results and caveats: Under siplizumab, an average around 69% of mappable alloreactive CD4+ clones were Treg-derived, compared with approximately 25% in controls.

This chain uses TRBV6-4 with TRBJ2-7; TRBD1 matches at 9 bases. Sequencing input: naive CD4+ T cells sorted from blood. This TCR was recovered from a human donor in good health. CDR3 amino acids: CASSVGQGGADAYEQYF. In DNA form, the CDR3 reads TGTGCCAGCAGTGTGGGACAGGGAGGTGCTGATGCCTACGAGCAGTACTTC.